This is a list of T cell receptor beta chains from one sample in a study of T cell repertoires in cytomegalovirus infection. What these receptors recognize is not known. TCRdb recomputed calls from the reads with MiXCR, one row per CDR3 protein. In the table there are approximately 990,000 distinct CDR3 sequences, approximately 32% of which are singletons. The starting material was cultured CD8+ T cells from PBMCs, obtained from culture after CMV antigen stimulation. The receptors originated from a human donor in good health (CMV status not recorded). Some clones in this sample may be carry-over from other donors' samples. Both conserved end residues are part of each CDR3.

CDR3 | J | V
CSVGSGLLTGELFF | TRBJ2-2 | TRBV29-1
CASSQGPWRGTEAFF | TRBJ1-1 | TRBV3-1
CSVLAGLGDTQYF | TRBJ2-3 | TRBV29-1
CASSVGLGGINQPQHF | TRBJ1-5 | TRBV9
CASSALGGSSTDTQYF | TRBJ2-3 | TRBV7-2
CASSLEWDRLSNTEAFF | TRBJ1-1 | TRBV12-3/TRBV12-4
CASSWGRRPDTQYF | TRBJ2-3 | TRBV19
CASSVLEGEGTF | TRBJ2-1 | TRBV9
CASSRSSYEQYF | TRBJ2-7 | TRBV7-2
CASSFPGAPYEQYF | TRBJ2-7 | TRBV7-6
CASTPGGQGNYGYTF | TRBJ1-2 | TRBV6-1
CASSTTGTGLQPQHF | TRBJ1-5 | TRBV19
CASSLRDKLYGYTF | TRBJ1-2 | TRBV7-9
CSVEASNYYEQFF | TRBJ2-1 | TRBV29-1
CASSQDGINAGLSTDTQYF | TRBJ2-3 | TRBV4-1
CASSKLAGGPVEQFF | TRBJ2-1 | TRBV5-1
CASSARQGLPNTEAFF | TRBJ1-1 | TRBV5-6
CASRGDSAYGYTF | TRBJ1-2 | TRBV7-9
CASSLVDKQYF | TRBJ2-7 | TRBV13
CASSYSRAGARGETQYF | TRBJ2-5 | TRBV6-5
CASSFLRTGNFPYNEQFF | TRBJ2-1 | TRBV6-2/TRBV6-3
CASSQDGTSYEQYF | TRBJ2-7 | TRBV5-4
CASSEAGQSAASYEQYF | TRBJ2-7 | TRBV2
CASRSGTRNFYEQYF | TRBJ2-7 | TRBV5-6
CASRGATGSSYEQYF | TRBJ2-7 | TRBV12-3/TRBV12-4
CASPRRGNTEAFF | TRBJ1-1 | TRBV6-1
CASSQLPWTGHNEKLFF | TRBJ1-4 | TRBV4-2
CASSATAGNSPLHF | TRBJ1-6 | TRBV12-3/TRBV12-4
CASSSRKGAYEQYF | TRBJ2-7 | TRBV7-9
CAGRTNTEAFF | TRBJ1-1 | TRBV7-9
CASSFGPMVNQPQHF | TRBJ1-5 | TRBV6-5
CASSGWTPGNTIYF | TRBJ1-3 | TRBV6-1
CASSPWGDSNQPQHF | TRBJ1-5 | TRBV4-1
CASSATDYEQYF | TRBJ2-7 | TRBV7-6
CASTEKGAPYNEQFF | TRBJ2-1 | TRBV12-3/TRBV12-4
CAISGKVTANTGELFF | TRBJ2-2 | TRBV10-3
CASSFGAVGGNQPQHF | TRBJ1-5 | TRBV27
CASTLNQQGANSPLHF | TRBJ1-6 | TRBV7-6
CASGWTVLTSTNEKLFF | TRBJ1-4 | TRBV12-5
CSAQTGGINQPQHF | TRBJ1-5 | TRBV20-1